This T cell receptor (beta chain) was identified in a study of blood T cell repertoires in COVID-19. Overall study context: Material from acute and convalescent COVID-19 was sourced from the United States, Italy and Spain.

In the original workflow: Estimated nucleated cell counts came from reference gene primer amplification. Profiled with immunoSEQ multiplex PCR; TCRdb holds only in-frame clones, not every one. The V and J calls and clone size come from that table; D and trimming were worked out from the DNA. The sample lists 200,000 to 300,000 clones, roughly 87% seen once, with about 0.7% in the top ten. This CDR3 is 13 amino acids long. The germline CDR1 and CDR2 sequences are MGHDK and SYGVNS. V was cut by 5 bases and J by 12 bases, with 19 bases left in between. This chain links TRBV25-1 with TRBJ1-2; D might be TRBD1 (5 bases). The sequenced material came from peripheral blood. The TCR sequence derives from a human donor in a cohort sampled during active COVID-19. This CDR3 reads CASSPTLGGVDTF. The CDR3 nucleotides read TGTGCCAGCAGTCCAACCTTAGGAGGGGTGGACACCTTC.